Following are 30 T cell receptor beta chains from one sample sequenced in a study of T cells in Graves' hyperthyroidism and ophthalmopathy. TCR beta CDR3 region amplification was performed from RNA transcripts. The TCR CDR3 first-round RT-PCR relied on the HTBI primer set. TCRdb called the multiplex PCR reads again in MiXCR, with one record for every CDR3 protein. Of 500,000 to 750,000 distinct CDR3 sequences in the sample, 46% were seen once. Sequencing was carried out using peripheral blood or thyroid tissue (not recorded which). These TCRs come from a woman aged 18-29 years with Graves' hyperthyroidism.

The chain has TRBV20-1 and TRBJ2-7, with 7 positions matching TRBD2. The CDR3 is made up of 16 amino acids. V dropped 3 bases and J dropped 7; count of bases not matched to a gene: 18. Germline V gives CDR1 DFQATT, CDR2 SNEGSKA (reference sequence). The CDR3 DNA follows: TGCAGTGCTAGTGATCCGTTAGCGGGCGCGTACAATGAGCAGTACTTC. The encoded protein is CSASDPLAGAYNEQYF.

Ten or more counts support this clonotype. The chain carries TRBV9 and TRBJ1-3; D call uncertain. The germline gives CDR1 SGDLS, CDR2 YYNGEE. The germline V and J ends were trimmed by 7 bases and 0 bases, with 8 bases remaining between them. CDR3 length: 13 residues. CDR3 sequence (DNA): TGTGCCAGCGGGGAATTCTCTGGAAACACCATATATTTT. Residues: CASGEFSGNTIYF. Together with reference TRBV9 and TRBJ1-3, the CDR3 gives the full variable domain: DSGVTQTPKHLITATGQRVTLRCSPRSGDLSVYWYQQSLDQGLQFLIQYYNGEERAKGNILERFSAQQFPDLHSELNLSSLELGDSALYFCASGEFSGNTIYFGEGSWLTVV.

This clonotype was seen a single time. This chain connects TRBV15 to TRBJ1-1; D might be TRBD1 (5 bases). Germline CDR1 and CDR2: LNHNV and YYDKDF (reference sequence). V gave up 0 bases and J gave up 3 bases, with 11 bases separating them. This CDR3 has 15 amino acids. The CDR3 DNA reads as TGTGCCACCAGCAGAGAAGTAGGGGTGGACACTGAAGCTTTCTTT. This codes for CATSREVGVDTEAFF.

This clonotype was counted ten times or more. The genes are TRBV7-2 and TRBJ2-5; 7 bases map to TRBD2. Germline V gene sequence: CDR1 SGHTA, CDR2 FQGNSA. Germline trimming cut 2 bases from V and 4 bases from J; bases unmatched to any gene: 4. This CDR3 has 14 amino acids. CDR3 sequence (DNA): TGTGCCAGCAGCTTATTGGGGGGGAGAGAGACCCAGTACTTC. It is translated as CASSLLGGRETQYF.

Regarding this clonotype: A much larger clone differs by one base, so this may be a read error. CDR3 DNA: TGTGCCAGCAGCACTTCCAGGGGGCTCACCGGGGAGCTGTTGTTT. It encodes CASSTSRGLTGELLF. V is TRBV11-2 and J is TRBJ2-2, with 8 bases that match TRBD1. The CDR3 contains 15 residues. Germline loops: CDR1 SGHAT, CDR2 FQNNGV.

The chain employs TRBV2 and TRBJ2-7, with D possibly being TRBD2 (6 bases). The length of the CDR3 is 16 residues. Germline V lookup: CDR1 SNHLY, CDR2 FYNNEI. Trimming left V 0 bases short and J 2 bases short, with 14 bases between. The CDR3: CASSEAPREDPYEQYF. The CDR3 DNA follows: TGTGCCAGCAGTGAAGCTCCGCGGGAAGACCCCTACGAGCAGTACTTC. Full variable domain (rest looked up from reference TRBV2 and TRBJ2-7): EPEVTQTPSHQVTQMGQEVILRCVPISNHLYFYWYRQILGQKVEFLVSFYNNEISEKSEIFDDQFSVERPDGSNFTLKIRSTKLEDSAMYFCASSEAPREDPYEQYFGPGTRLTVT.

Details on this clonotype: One base away lies a much larger clone, so this may be a sequencing read error. The rearrangement links TRBV7-2 to TRBJ2-6; D may match TRBD1 or TRBD2 (5 bases each). The CDR3 is 16 residues long. Germline V gene sequence: CDR1 SGHTA, CDR2 FQGNSA. The CDR3 sequence is CASSNSGDTGADVLTF. Here the CDR3 DNA reads TGTGCCAGCAGCAACTCCGGGGATACTGGGGCCGACGTCCTGACTTTC.

The sample holds many counts of this clonotype. The V and J genes are TRBV29-1 and TRBJ2-2; no firm D call. The V end lost 2 bases, the J end lost 4 bases, and 8 bases lay between the germline ends. Per the germline V gene, CDR1 is SQVTM and CDR2 is ANQGSEA. There are 13 residues in the CDR3. Here the CDR3 DNA reads TGCAGCGTTGAAACCGGGCCCACCGGGGAGCTGTTTTTT. This gives the protein CSVETGPTGELFF.

This clonotype was recorded at least ten times. The chain has TRBV5-8 and TRBJ1-2; D uncertain. This CDR3 has 15 residues. Between the trimmed V and J ends, which lost 4 bases and 5 bases, there was a span of 18 bases. The germline gives CDR1 SGHTS, CDR2 YDEGEE. Written as DNA, the CDR3 is TGTGCCAGCAGCGACCCAGCAGGACGGGGATATGGCTACACCTTC. Translating it yields CASSDPAGRGYGYTF.

There are many counts of this clonotype. The chain couples TRBV29-1 to TRBJ2-7, with D perhaps matching TRBD1 (6 bases). With 6 bases removed from V and 2 bases from J, the gap between germline ends came to 11 bases. Germline-derived CDR1 and CDR2 are SQVTM and ANQGSEA. This CDR3 contains 12 residues. The CDR3 region has the DNA TGCAGCGTCCTGACAGGAACCTACGAGCAGTACTTC. Its protein is CSVLTGTYEQYF.

The gene calls are TRBV2 and TRBJ2-3, with 14 bases that match TRBD2. Germline CDR1 and CDR2: SNHLY and FYNNEI. J gave up 6 bases and V 5 bases, and 4 bases lay outside the gene matches. The CDR3 length is 15 residues. The CDR3 bases are TGTGCCAGCAGTCGGGGACTAGCGGGAGAGGATACGCAGTATTTT. Its translation is CASSRGLAGEDTQYF.

V is TRBV10-3 and J is TRBJ1-1; D ambiguous. In germline, CDR1 is ENHRY, CDR2 SYGVKD. V was cut by 4 bases and J by 8 bases, with 8 bases left in between. The CDR3 is 11 residues long. In DNA form, the CDR3 reads TGTGCCATCAGTGCGAACAGCGAAGCTTTCTTT. Amino acids: CAISANSEAFF.

The rearrangement uses TRBV7-9 and TRBJ2-1; 8 positions match TRBD2. CDR1 SEHNR and CDR2 FQNEAQ come from the germline V gene (reference sequence). The CDR3 extends over 17 amino acids. V trimming: 6 bases; J trimming: 2 bases; junction bases outside the gene matches: 12. The CDR3 DNA sequence: TGTGCCAGCAGTCCCCCTTTCGTCGGGAGGGCCTACAATGAGCAGTTCTTC. Residues: CASSPPFVGRAYNEQFF.

Remarks on this clonotype: Given a much more abundant clone one base away, this may be a read error. This rearrangement joins TRBV10-3 to TRBJ2-2, with D hard to call. Trimming cost V 5 bases and J 4 bases, with 14 bases left between them. From germline, CDR1 is ENHRY and CDR2 SYGVKD. The CDR3 contains 15 residues. The chain's CDR3 is CAISYLGGSTGELFF. In DNA, the CDR3 is TGTGCCATCAGTTATCTGGGCGGATCCACCGGGGAGCTGTTTTTT.

This clonotype was counted ten times or more. The chain links TRBV13 to TRBJ2-7, with a tentative D call TRBD1 (6 bases). Trimming took off 5 bases at V and 2 bases at J, with 13 bases between the two ends. Germline V gene sequence: CDR1 PRHDT, CDR2 FYEKMQ (reference sequence). The CDR3 runs to 14 residues. CDR3 residues: CASSLDRTPYEQYF. CDR3 DNA: TGTGCCAGCAGCCTAGACAGGACCCCCTACGAGCAGTACTTC.

The chain couples TRBV10-3 to TRBJ1-1; unclear D gene. The germline V and J ends were trimmed by 6 bases and 1 base, with 18 bases remaining between them. Germline CDR1 ENHRY, CDR2 SYGVKD. The CDR3 loop spans 16 amino acids. The CDR3 coding sequence is TGTGCCATCAGGCCCGCGCCACAGAGACCGAACACTGAAGCTTTCTTT. Translation: CAIRPAPQRPNTEAFF.

The rearrangement links TRBV2 to TRBJ1-1; 9 bases are shared with TRBD1. The junction had 1 base not matched to a gene; V was cut back by 6 bases and J by 11 bases. This CDR3 has 10 residues. The V gene's germline CDR1 is SNHLY and CDR2 FYNNEI. The CDR3 DNA follows: TGTGCCAGCAGGGACAGGGGTGCTTTCTTT. This codes for CASRDRGAFF.

This clonotype was counted a single time. This chain connects TRBV10-3 to TRBJ1-4; TRBD1 might be the D (6 bases). V lost 7 bases, J lost 1 base, and 16 bases lay in between. The germline gives CDR1 ENHRY, CDR2 SYGVKD. This CDR3 has 16 amino acids. The CDR3 loop is CAITGGQGGTNEKLFF. In nucleotides, the CDR3 is TGTGCCATCACTGGGGGGCAGGGAGGAACTAATGAAAAACTGTTTTTT.

This chain joins TRBV10-3 and TRBJ2-7; D tentatively reads TRBD1 or TRBD2 (5 bases each). Germline CDR1 is ENHRY and CDR2 is SYGVKD. CDR3 length: 16 amino acids. V was trimmed by 3 bases and J by 7 bases, leaving 22 bases between them. CDR3 bases: TGTGCCATCAGTGATGGATTAGGGACCGAGCGTAATGAGCAGTACTTC. Its translation is CAISDGLGTERNEQYF.

A remark on this clonotype: At one end the junction does not follow the germline gene, possibly because of a read error. The chain couples TRBV7-6 to TRBJ2-6; tentatively, D is TRBD1 (6 bases). This CDR3 region has 15 residues. Germline loops: CDR1 SGHVS, CDR2 FNYEAQ. CDR3 bases: TGCGCCAGCAGCGTGGGGGCTACTGGGGCCAACGTCCTGACTTTC. This codes for CASSVGATGANVLTF.

Details on this clonotype: This sequence may be a read error, since a much larger clone differs from it by one base. This chain links TRBV4-1 with TRBJ2-7; D not certain. This CDR3 comprises 14 residues. V was pared by 3 bases and J by 1 base, with 10 bases between. Looked up from germline, CDR1 is MGHRA and CDR2 is YSYEKL. The CDR3 sequence: CASSHVPISYEQYF. The CDR3 coding sequence is TGCGCCAGCAGCCACGTACCCATTTCCTACGAGCAGTACTTC.

The rearrangement links TRBV20-1 to TRBJ2-5; the D is unclear. V shed 1 base and J shed 9 bases, with 21 bases lying between them. This CDR3 is built from 15 residues. Germline loops: CDR1 DFQATT, CDR2 SNEGSKA (reference sequence). CDR3 bases: TGCAGTGCTAGAGCTTCCGGCCTCAGCAATCAGCCCCAGTACTTC. Protein: CSARASGLSNQPQYF.

V is TRBV10-2 and J is TRBJ1-2, with 8 bases that match TRBD1. V lost 6 bases and J lost 7; bases outside the gene matches: 10. Germline V lookup: CDR1 WSHSY, CDR2 SAAADI. CDR3 length equals 14 residues. As DNA, the CDR3 is TGCGCCAGCAGCCTGACAGGGGCTGTAGGTGGCTACACCTTC. This sequence encodes CASSLTGAVGGYTF.

CDR3 residues: CASSVGGAPTYEQYF. The DNA for the CDR3 is TGTGCCAGCAGTGTAGGAGGAGCCCCCACGTACGAGCAGTACTTC. This sequence joins TRBV2 and TRBJ2-7, with TRBD2 as a possible D gene (5 bases). The V gene lost 4 bases and the J gene lost 4 bases, with 17 bases spanning the gap. The CDR3 totals 15 residues. Per germline, CDR1 SNHLY and CDR2 FYNNEI.

The V call is TRBV9, the J call TRBJ2-1; D is uncertain. This CDR3 contains 14 residues. CDR1 and CDR2 (germline): SGDLS, YYNGEE. Trimming shortened V by 2 bases and J by 8 bases, and 14 bases separated the two germline ends. CDR3: CASSVGRLGDEQFF. As DNA, the CDR3 is TGTGCCAGCAGCGTGGGTCGGCTTGGAGATGAGCAGTTCTTC. The whole variable domain, remainder taken from reference TRBV9 and TRBJ2-1, is DSGVTQTPKHLITATGQRVTLRCSPRSGDLSVYWYQQSLDQGLQFLIQYYNGEERAKGNILERFSAQQFPDLHSELNLSSLELGDSALYFCASSVGRLGDEQFFGPGTRLTVL.

The rearrangement uses TRBV30 and TRBJ1-1; tentative D call: TRBD1 (6 bases). The CDR3 covers 11 residues. Germline assignment: CDR1 GTSNPN and CDR2 SVGIG (reference sequence). In DNA form, the CDR3 reads TGTGCTGCCAAGGGGGATGATGAAGCTTTCTTT. It codes for CAAKGDDEAFF.

The chain links TRBV5-6 to TRBJ2-7; 14 bases map to TRBD2. Germline V gene data show CDR1 as SGHDT and CDR2 as YYEEEE. V dropped 5 bases and J dropped 2; count of bases not matched to a gene: 12. The CDR3 runs 18 residues. The CDR3 bases are TGTGCCAGCAGACAACTGACTAGCGGGAGGGGTCGGGCCTACGAGCAGTACTTC. Protein product: CASRQLTSGRGRAYEQYF.

The chain joins TRBV2 to TRBJ1-6; 12 bases agree with TRBD1. Germline trimming cut 8 bases from V and 10 bases from J; bases unmatched to any gene: 6. Germline loops: CDR1 SNHLY, CDR2 FYNNEI. This CDR3 is built from 14 residues. Here the CDR3 DNA reads TGTGCCAGCGGGGGACAGGGGGCGACATCACCCCTCCACTTT. It specifies CASGGQGATSPLHF.

This chain links TRBV27 with TRBJ1-5; 8 nucleotides agree with TRBD1. After removal of 6 bases from V and 2 bases from J, the junction contained 6 bases not matched to a gene. The CDR3 runs 15 residues. CDR1 and CDR2 (germline): MNHEY, SMNVEV (reference sequence). The CDR3, as DNA: TGTGCCAGCAGAGCTGGGACAGGCGGCAATCAGCCCCAGCATTTT. Amino acid sequence: CASRAGTGGNQPQHF.

The chain has TRBV2 and TRBJ2-7, with 7 positions matching TRBD2. Germline V gives CDR1 SNHLY, CDR2 FYNNEI. After removal of 3 bases from V and 4 bases from J, the junction contained 3 bases not matched to a gene. The CDR3 runs to 13 residues. The DNA for the CDR3 is TGTGCCAGCAGTGAGGGGGGGACTTACGAGCAGTACTTC. Translating it yields CASSEGGTYEQYF.